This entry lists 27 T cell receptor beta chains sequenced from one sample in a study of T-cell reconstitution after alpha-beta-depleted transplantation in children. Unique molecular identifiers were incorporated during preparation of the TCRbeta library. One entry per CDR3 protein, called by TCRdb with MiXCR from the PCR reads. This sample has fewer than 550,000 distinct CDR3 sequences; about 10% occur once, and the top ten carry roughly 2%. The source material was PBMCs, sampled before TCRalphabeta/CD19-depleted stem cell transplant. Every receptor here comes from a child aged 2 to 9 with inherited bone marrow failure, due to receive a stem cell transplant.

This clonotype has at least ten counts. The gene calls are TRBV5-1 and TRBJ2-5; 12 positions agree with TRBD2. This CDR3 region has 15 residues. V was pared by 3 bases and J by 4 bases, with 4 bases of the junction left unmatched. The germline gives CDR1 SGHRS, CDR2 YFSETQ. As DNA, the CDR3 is TGCGCCAGCAGCTCTTCTAGCGGGAGGGCAGAGACCCAGTACTTC. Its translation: CASSSSSGRAETQYF.

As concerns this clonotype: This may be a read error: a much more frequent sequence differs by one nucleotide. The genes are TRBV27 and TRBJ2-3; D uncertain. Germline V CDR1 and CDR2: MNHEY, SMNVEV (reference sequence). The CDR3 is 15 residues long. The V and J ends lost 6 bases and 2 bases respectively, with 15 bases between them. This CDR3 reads CASRLIPYTTDTQYF. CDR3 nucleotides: TGTGCCAGCAGGTTAATCCCCTATACCACAGATACGCAGTATTTT.

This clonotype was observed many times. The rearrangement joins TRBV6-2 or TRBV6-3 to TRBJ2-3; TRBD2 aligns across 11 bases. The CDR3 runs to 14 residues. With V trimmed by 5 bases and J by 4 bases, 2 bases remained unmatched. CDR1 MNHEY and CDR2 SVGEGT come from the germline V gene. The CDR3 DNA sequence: TGTGCCAGCAGTCGTAGCGGGAGGGCAGATACGCAGTATTTT. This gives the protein CASSRSGRADTQYF.

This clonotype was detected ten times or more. CDR3 nucleotides: TGTGCCACCAGCAGAGATCTGAGCGGGAGGGCCTACGAGCAGTACTTC. Protein sequence: CATSRDLSGRAYEQYF. The chain couples TRBV15 to TRBJ2-7; TRBD2 aligns across 10 bases. The germline V gene encodes CDR1 LNHNV and CDR2 YYDKDF (reference sequence). V lost 0 bases, J lost 2 bases, and 4 bases stayed unmatched. The CDR3 is made up of 16 amino acids. Complete variable domain (other parts from reference TRBV15 and TRBJ2-7): DAMVIQNPRYQVTQFGKPVTLSCSQTLNHNVMYWYQQKSSQAPKLLFHYYDKDFNNEADTPDNFQSRRPNTSFCFLDIRSPGLGDTAMYLCATSRDLSGRAYEQYFGPGTRLTVT.

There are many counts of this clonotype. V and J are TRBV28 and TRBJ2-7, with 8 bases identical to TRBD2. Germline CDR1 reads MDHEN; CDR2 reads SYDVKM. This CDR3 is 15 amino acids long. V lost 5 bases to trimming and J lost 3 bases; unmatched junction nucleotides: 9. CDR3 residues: CASSMSGGWGYEQYF. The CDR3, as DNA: TGTGCCAGCAGTATGAGCGGGGGATGGGGCTACGAGCAGTACTTC. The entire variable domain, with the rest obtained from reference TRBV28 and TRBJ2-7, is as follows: DVKVTQSSRYLVKRTGEKVFLECVQDMDHENMFWYRQDPGLGLRLIYFSYDVKMKEKGDIPEGYSVSREKKERFSLILESASTNQTSMYLCASSMSGGWGYEQYFGPGTRLTVT.

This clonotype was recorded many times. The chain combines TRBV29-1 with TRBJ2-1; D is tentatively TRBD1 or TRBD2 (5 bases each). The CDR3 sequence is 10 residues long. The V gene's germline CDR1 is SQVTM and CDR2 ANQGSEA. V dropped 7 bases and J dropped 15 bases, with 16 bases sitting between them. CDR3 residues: CSAEGRGSFF. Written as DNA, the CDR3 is TGCAGCGCCGAGGGGAGAGGTTCGTTCTTC.

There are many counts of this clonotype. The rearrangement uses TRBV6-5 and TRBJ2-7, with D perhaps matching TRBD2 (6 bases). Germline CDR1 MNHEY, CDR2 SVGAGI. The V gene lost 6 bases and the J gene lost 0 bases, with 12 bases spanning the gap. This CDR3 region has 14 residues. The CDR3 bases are TGTGCCAGCAGCCGACTAGTTAACTCCTACGAGCAGTACTTC. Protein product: CASSRLVNSYEQYF.

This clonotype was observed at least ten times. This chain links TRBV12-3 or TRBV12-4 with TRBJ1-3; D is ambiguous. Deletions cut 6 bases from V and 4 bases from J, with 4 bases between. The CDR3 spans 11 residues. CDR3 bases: TGTGCCAGCAGCACCGGAAACACCATATATTTT. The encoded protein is CASSTGNTIYF.

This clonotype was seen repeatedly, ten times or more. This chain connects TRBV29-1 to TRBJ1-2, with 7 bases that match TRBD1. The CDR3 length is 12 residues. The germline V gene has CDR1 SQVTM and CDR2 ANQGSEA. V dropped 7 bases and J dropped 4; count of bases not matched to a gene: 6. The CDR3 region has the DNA TGCAGCGCGCTGCGGGACAGCTATGGCTACACCTTC. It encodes CSALRDSYGYTF.

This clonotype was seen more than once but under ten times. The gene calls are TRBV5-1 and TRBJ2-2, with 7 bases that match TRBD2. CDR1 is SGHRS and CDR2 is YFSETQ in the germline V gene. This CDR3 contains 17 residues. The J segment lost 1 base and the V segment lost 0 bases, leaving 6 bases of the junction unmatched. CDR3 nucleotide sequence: TGCGCCAGCAGCTTGGCCCCCGGGACTAAGAACACCGGGGAGCTGTTTTTT. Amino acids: CASSLAPGTKNTGELFF.

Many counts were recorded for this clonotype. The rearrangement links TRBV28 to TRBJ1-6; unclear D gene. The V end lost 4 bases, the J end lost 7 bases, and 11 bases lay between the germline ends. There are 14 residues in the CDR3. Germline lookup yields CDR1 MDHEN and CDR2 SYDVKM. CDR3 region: CASSWAAGNSPLHF. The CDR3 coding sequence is TGTGCCAGCAGTTGGGCGGCAGGCAATTCACCCCTCCACTTT.

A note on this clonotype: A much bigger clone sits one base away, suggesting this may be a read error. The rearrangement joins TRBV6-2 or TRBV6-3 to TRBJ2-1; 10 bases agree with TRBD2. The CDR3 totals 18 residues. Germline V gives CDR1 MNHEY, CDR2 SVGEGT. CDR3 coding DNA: TGTGCCAGCAGTTACGAGCGGGAGGGCCCTCGGCACTACAAAGAGCAGTTCTTC. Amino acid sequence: CASSYEREGPRHYKEQFF.

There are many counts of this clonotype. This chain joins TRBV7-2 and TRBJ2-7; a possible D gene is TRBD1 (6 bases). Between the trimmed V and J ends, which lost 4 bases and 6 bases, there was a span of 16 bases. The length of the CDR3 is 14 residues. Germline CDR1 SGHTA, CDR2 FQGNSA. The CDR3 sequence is CASSYGQQGSEQYF. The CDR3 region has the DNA TGTGCCAGCAGCTATGGTCAACAGGGCTCCGAGCAGTACTTC. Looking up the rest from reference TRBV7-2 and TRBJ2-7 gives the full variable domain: GAGVSQSPSNKVTEKGKDVELRCDPISGHTALYWYRQSLGQGLEFLIYFQGNSAPDKSGLPSDRFSAERTGGSVSTLTIQRTQQEDSAVYLCASSYGQQGSEQYFGPGTRLTVT.

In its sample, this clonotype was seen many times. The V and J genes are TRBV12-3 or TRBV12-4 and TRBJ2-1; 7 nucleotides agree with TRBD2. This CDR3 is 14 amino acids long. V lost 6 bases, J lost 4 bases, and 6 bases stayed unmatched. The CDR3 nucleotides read TGTGCCAGCAGGGGACTATCCCCTTACAATGAGCAGTTCTTC. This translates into CASRGLSPYNEQFF.

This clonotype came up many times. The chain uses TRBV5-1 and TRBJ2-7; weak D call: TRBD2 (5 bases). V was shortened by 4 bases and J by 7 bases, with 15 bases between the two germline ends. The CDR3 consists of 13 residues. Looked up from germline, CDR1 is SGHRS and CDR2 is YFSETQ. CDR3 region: CASSLDPSGEQYF. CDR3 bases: TGCGCCAGCAGCCTCGACCCCTCGGGGGAGCAGTACTTC.

For the CDR3, the DNA is TGTGCCAGCAGCCCTTCTGGGGGGGAAGCAAACATTCAGTACTTC. Its protein is CASSPSGGEANIQYF. V usage is TRBV7-2 and J usage is TRBJ2-4; 7 bases match TRBD2. This CDR3 has 15 residues. Trimming cost V 5 bases and J 6 bases; bases outside gene matches: 10. CDR1 is SGHTA, CDR2 FQGNSA, per germline.

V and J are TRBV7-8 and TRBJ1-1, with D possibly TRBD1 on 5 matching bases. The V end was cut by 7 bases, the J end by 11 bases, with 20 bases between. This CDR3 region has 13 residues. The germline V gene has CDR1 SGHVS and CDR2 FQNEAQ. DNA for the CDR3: TGTGCCAGCACCCATCGTGTGGGAAGGGACGCTTTCTTT. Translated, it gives CASTHRVGRDAFF. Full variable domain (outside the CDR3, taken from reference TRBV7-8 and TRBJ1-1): GAGVSQSPRYKVAKRGQDVALRCDPISGHVSLFWYQQALGQGPEFLTYFQNEAQLDKSGLPSDRFFAERPEGSVSTLKIQRTQQEDSAVYLCASTHRVGRDAFFGQGTRLTVV.

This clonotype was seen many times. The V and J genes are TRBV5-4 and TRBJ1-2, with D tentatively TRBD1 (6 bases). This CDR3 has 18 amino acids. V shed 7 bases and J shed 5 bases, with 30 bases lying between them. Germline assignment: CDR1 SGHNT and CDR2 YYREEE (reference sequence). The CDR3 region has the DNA TGTGCCAGCGAAGAAAAATCACAGGGTCCCAACTTCCCTTATGGCTACACCTTC. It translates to CASEEKSQGPNFPYGYTF.

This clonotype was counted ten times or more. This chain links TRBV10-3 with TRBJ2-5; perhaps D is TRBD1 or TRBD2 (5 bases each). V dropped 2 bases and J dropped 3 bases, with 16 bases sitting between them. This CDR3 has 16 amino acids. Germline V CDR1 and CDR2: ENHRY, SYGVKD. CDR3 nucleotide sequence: TGTGCCATCAGTGAGCGGGGCGAGGGCCTAAAAGAGACCCAGTACTTC. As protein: CAISERGEGLKETQYF.

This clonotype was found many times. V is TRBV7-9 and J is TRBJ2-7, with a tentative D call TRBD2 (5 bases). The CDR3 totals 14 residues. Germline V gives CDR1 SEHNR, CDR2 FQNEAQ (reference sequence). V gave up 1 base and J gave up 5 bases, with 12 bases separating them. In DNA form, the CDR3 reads TGTGCCAGCAGCTTAGGAGTCCGAGCGGACGAGCAGTACTTC. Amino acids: CASSLGVRADEQYF.

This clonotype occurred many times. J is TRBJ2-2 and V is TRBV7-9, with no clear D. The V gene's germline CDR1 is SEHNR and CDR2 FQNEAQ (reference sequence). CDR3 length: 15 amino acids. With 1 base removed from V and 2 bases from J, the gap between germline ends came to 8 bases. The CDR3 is CASSLGVKNTGELFF. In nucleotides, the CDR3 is TGTGCCAGCAGCTTAGGGGTGAAAAACACCGGGGAGCTGTTTTTT. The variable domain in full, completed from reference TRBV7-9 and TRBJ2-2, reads DTGVSQNPRHKITKRGQNVTFRCDPISEHNRLYWYRQTLGQGPEFLTYFQNEAQLEKSRLLSDRFSAERPKGSFSTLEIQRTEQGDSAMYLCASSLGVKNTGELFFGEGSRLTVL.

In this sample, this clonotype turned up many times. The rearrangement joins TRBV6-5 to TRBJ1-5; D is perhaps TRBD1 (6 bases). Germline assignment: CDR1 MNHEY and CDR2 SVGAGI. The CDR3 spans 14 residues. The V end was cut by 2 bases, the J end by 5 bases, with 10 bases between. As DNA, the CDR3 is TGTGCCAGCAGTTACCGGGGGCCGGATCAGCCCCAGCATTTT. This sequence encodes CASSYRGPDQPQHF.

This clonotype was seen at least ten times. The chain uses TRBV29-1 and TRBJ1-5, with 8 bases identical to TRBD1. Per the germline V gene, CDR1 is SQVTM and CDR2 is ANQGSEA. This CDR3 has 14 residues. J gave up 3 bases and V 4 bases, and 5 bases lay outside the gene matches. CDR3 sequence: CSVALDRDNQPQHF. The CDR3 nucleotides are TGCAGCGTTGCTCTGGACAGGGACAATCAGCCCCAGCATTTT.

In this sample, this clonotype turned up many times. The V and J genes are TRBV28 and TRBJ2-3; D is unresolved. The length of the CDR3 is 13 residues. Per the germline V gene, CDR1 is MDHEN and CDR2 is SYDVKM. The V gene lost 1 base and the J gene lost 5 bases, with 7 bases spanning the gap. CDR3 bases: TGTGCCAGCAGTTTATTAAGTGGAGATACGCAGTATTTT. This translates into CASSLLSGDTQYF.

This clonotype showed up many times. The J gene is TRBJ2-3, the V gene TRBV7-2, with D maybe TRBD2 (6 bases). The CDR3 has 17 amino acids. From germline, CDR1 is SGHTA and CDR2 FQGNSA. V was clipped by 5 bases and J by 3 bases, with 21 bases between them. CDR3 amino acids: CASSAQVDGSGTDTQYF. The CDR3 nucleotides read TGTGCCAGCAGCGCACAGGTAGACGGGAGTGGGACAGATACGCAGTATTTT.

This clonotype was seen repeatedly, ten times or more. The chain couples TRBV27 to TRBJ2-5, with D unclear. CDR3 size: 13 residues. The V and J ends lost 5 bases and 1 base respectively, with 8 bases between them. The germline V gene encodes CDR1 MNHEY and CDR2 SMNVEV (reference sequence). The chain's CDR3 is CASSPQFQETQYF. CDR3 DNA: TGTGCCAGCAGTCCCCAATTCCAAGAGACCCAGTACTTC.

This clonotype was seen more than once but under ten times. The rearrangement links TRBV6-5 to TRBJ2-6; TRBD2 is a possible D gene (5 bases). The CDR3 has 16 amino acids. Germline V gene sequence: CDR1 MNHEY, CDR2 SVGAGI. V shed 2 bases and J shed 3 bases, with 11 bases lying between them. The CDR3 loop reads CASSYPPRGGANVLTF. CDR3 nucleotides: TGTGCCAGCAGTTACCCGCCCCGGGGTGGGGCCAACGTCCTGACTTTC.